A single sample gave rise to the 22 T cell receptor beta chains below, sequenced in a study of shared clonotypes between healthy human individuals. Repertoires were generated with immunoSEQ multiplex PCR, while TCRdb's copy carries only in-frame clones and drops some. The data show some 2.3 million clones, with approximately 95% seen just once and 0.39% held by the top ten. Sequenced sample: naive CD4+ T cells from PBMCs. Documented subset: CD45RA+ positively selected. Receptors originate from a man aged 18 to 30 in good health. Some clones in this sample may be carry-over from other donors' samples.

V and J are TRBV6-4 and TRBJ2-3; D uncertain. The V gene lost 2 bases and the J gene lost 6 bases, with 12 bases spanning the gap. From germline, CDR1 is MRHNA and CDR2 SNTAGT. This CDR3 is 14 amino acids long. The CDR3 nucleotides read TGTGCCAGCAGTGACGGATACCCGGCGGATACGCAGTATTTT. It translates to CASSDGYPADTQYF.

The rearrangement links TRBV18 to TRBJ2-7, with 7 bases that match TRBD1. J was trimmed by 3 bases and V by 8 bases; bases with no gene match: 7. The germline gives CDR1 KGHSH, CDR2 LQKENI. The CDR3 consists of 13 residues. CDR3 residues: CASQQGQSYEQYF. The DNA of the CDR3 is TGTGCCAGCCAACAGGGACAGAGCTACGAGCAGTACTTC.

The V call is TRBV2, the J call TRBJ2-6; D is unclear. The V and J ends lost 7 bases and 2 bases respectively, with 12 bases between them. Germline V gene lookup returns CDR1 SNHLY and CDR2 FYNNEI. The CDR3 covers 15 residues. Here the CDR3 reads CASTAILTGANVLTF. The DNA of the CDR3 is TGTGCCAGCACCGCGATCCTGACTGGGGCCAACGTCCTGACTTTC.

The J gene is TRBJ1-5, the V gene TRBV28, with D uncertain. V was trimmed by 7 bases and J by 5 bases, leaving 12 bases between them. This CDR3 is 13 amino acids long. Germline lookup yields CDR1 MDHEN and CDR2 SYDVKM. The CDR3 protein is CASKLAGYQPQHF. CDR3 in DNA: TGTGCCAGCAAACTCGCGGGGTATCAGCCCCAGCATTTT.

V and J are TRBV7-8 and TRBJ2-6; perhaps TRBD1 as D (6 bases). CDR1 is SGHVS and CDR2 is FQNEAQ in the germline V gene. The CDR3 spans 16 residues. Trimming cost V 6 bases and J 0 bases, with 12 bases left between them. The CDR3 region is CASSSGQNSGANVLTF. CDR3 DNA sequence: TGTGCCAGCAGTTCTGGACAGAACTCTGGGGCCAACGTCCTGACTTTC.

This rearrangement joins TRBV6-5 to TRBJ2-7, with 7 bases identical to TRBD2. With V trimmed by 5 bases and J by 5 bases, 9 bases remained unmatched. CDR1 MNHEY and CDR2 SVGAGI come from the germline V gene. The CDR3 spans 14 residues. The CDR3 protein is CASSTGTTLHEQYF. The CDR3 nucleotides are TGTGCCAGCAGTACCGGGACTACTCTCCACGAGCAGTACTTC.

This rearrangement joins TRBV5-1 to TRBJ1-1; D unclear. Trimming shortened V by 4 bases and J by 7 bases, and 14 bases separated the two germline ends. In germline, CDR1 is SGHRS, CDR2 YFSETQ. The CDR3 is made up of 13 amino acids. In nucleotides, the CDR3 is TGCGCCAGCAGCATGACCGGGGTTTTTGAAGCTTTCTTT. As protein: CASSMTGVFEAFF.

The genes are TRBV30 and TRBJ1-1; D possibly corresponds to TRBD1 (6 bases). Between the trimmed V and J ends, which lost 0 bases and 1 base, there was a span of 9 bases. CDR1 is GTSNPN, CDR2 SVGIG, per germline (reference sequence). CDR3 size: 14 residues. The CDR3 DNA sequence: TGTGCCTGGAGTGTAGGACAGAGGAACACTGAAGCTTTCTTT. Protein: CAWSVGQRNTEAFF.

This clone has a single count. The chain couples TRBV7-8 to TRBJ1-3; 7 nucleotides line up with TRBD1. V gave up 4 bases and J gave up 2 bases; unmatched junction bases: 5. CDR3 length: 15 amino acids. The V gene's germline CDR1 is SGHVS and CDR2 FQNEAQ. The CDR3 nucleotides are TGTGCCAGCAGCTGGAACAGGGGAACTGGAAACACCATATATTTT. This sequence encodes CASSWNRGTGNTIYF.

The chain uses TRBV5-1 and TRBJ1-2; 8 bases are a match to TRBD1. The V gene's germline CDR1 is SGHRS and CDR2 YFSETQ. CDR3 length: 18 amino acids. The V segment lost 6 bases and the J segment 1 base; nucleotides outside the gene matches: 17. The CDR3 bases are TGCGCCAGCACAATTGGGGCAGGGGGCCATCCAAATAACTATGGCTACACCTTC. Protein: CASTIGAGGHPNNYGYTF.

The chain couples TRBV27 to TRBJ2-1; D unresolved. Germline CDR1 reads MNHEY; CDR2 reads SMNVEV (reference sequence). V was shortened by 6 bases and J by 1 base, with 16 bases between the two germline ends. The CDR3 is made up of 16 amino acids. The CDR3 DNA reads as TGTGCCAGCAGCAGCCCGAAGGGTTCGTCCTACAATGAGCAGTTCTTC. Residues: CASSSPKGSSYNEQFF.

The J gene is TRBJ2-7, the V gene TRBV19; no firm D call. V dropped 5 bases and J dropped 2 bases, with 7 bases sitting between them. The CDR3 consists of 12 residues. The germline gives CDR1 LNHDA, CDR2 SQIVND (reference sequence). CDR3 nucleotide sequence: TGTGCCAGTAGTTCATATGCCTACGAGCAGTACTTC. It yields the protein CASSSYAYEQYF.

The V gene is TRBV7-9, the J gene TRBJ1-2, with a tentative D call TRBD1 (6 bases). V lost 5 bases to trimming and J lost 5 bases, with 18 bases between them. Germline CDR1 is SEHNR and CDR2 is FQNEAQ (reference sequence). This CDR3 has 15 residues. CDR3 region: CASSPYGPQGYGYTF. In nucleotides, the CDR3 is TGTGCCAGCAGCCCGTACGGCCCCCAGGGGTATGGCTACACCTTC.

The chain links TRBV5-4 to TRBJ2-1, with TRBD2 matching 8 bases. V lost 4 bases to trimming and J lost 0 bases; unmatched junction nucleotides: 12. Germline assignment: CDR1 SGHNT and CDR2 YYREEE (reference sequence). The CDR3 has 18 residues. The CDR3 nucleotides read TGTGCCAGCAGCCCCAACGCCTACAGCGGGAGCTCCTACAATGAGCAGTTCTTC. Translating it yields CASSPNAYSGSSYNEQFF.

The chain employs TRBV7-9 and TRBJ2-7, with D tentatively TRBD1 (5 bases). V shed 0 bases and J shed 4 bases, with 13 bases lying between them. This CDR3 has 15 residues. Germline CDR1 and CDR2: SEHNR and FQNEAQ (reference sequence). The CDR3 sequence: CASSLAFRARYEQYF. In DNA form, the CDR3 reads TGTGCCAGCAGCTTAGCTTTCAGGGCAAGGTACGAGCAGTACTTC.

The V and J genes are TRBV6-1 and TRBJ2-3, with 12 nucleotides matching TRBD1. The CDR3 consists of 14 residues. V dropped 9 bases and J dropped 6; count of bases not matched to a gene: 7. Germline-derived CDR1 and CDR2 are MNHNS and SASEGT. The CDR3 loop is CASEPGQGADTQYF. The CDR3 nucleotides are TGTGCCAGTGAACCGGGACAGGGGGCTGATACGCAGTATTTT.

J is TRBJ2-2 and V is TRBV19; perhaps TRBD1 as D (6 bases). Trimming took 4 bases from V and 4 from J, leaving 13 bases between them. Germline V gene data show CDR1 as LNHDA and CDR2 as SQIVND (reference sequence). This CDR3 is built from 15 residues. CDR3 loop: CASSKLQQGTGELFF. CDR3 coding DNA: TGTGCCAGTAGTAAACTACAACAGGGCACCGGGGAGCTGTTTTTT.

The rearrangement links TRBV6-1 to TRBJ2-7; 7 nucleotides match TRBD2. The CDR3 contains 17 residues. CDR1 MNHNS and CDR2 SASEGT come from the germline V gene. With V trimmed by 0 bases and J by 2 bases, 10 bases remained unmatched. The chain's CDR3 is CASSEAHWGGTTYEQYF. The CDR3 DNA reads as TGTGCCAGCAGTGAAGCGCATTGGGGGGGGACCACCTACGAGCAGTACTTC.

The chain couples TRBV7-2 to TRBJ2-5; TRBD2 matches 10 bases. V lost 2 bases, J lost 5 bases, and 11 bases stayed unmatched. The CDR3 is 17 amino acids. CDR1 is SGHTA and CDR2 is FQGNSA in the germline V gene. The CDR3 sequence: CASSLRVLAGVGETQYF. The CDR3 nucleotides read TGTGCCAGCAGCTTAAGGGTCCTAGCGGGAGTAGGGGAGACCCAGTACTTC. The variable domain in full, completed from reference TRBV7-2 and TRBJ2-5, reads GAGVSQSPSNKVTEKGKDVELRCDPISGHTALYWYRQSLGQGLEFLIYFQGNSAPDKSGLPSDRFSAERTGGSVSTLTIQRTQQEDSAVYLCASSLRVLAGVGETQYFGPGTRLLVL.

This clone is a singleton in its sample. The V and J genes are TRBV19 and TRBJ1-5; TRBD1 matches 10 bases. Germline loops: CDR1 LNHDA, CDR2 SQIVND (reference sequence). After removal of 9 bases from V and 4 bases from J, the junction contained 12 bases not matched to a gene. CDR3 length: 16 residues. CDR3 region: CAREGDGQGVNQPQHF. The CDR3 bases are TGTGCCAGGGAAGGGGATGGACAGGGGGTAAATCAGCCCCAGCATTTT.

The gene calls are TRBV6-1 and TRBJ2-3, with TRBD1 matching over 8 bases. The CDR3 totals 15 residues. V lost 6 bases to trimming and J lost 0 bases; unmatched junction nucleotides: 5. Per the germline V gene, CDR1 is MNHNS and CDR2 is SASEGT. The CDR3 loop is CASRTGTGSTDTQYF. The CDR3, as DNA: TGTGCCAGCAGAACCGGGACAGGTAGCACAGATACGCAGTATTTT.

The CDR3 sequence is CASSVGGSGYGYTF. The CDR3 nucleotides read TGTGCCAGCAGCGTAGGAGGGTCTGGCTATGGCTACACCTTC. The V gene is TRBV9, the J gene TRBJ1-2, with no clear D. This CDR3 has 14 residues. Looked up from germline, CDR1 is SGDLS and CDR2 is YYNGEE. V dropped 0 bases and J dropped 4 bases, with 10 bases sitting between them.